The 28 T cell receptor beta chains in this list originate from one sample, sequenced in a study of regulatory T cells in long-lasting Graves disease. With iRepertoire HTBI primers and Arm-PCR of CDR3 regions, TCR beta libraries were built. TCRdb ran MiXCR on the multiplex PCR reads and lists one entry per CDR3 protein. The table shows about 340,000 distinct CDR3 sequences, with around 20% occurring only once. The sample's time point: persistent/refractory GD, antithyroid drugs over 5 years with positive TRAb. PBMCs provided the RNA from which the TCR library was made. Material: peripheral blood mononuclear cells (PBMCs), obtained when the disease was refractory, from a patient treated with antithyroid drugs. The receptors here all came from a female donor with Graves disease.

In its sample, this clonotype was seen many times. The chain uses TRBV11-2 and TRBJ2-7; 9 bases are a match to TRBD2. J was trimmed by 5 bases and V by 1 base; bases with no gene match: 9. This CDR3 is built from 16 residues. Germline CDR1 SGHAT, CDR2 FQNNGV. CDR3 in DNA: TGTGCCAGCAGCTTAGGACCTAGGGCGGGAGGGGACGAGCAGTACTTC. This translates into CASSLGPRAGGDEQYF. Full variable domain (rest looked up from reference TRBV11-2 and TRBJ2-7): EAGVAQSPRYKIIEKRQSVAFWCNPISGHATLYWYQQILGQGPKLLIQFQNNGVVDDSQLPKDRFSAERLKGVDSTLKIQPAKLEDSAVYLCASSLGPRAGGDEQYFGPGTRLTVT.

This clonotype was observed many times. This sequence joins TRBV20-1 and TRBJ1-1; D unclear. There are 12 residues in the CDR3. Germline values: CDR1 DFQATT, CDR2 SNEGSKA (reference sequence). Trimming stripped 1 base from V and 0 bases from J, with 3 bases between. CDR3 amino acids: CSARGMNTEAFF. CDR3 coding DNA: TGCAGTGCTAGAGGCATGAACACTGAAGCTTTCTTT.

The chain couples TRBV4-2 to TRBJ2-1, with a tentative D call TRBD2 (7 bases). Germline values: CDR1 LGHNA, CDR2 YNFKEQ. V dropped 4 bases and J dropped 5 bases, with 12 bases sitting between them. The CDR3 spans 14 residues. The CDR3 DNA sequence: TGTGCCAGCAGCCGGGGGGGGCCAGACAATGAGCAGTTCTTC. It encodes CASSRGGPDNEQFF.

This chain uses TRBV10-3 with TRBJ2-2, with TRBD1 identical over 7 bases. V dropped 8 bases and J dropped 5; count of bases not matched to a gene: 8. CDR1 and CDR2 from the germline V gene are ENHRY and SYGVKD. The CDR3 contains 14 residues. The CDR3 region is CAISVDRWTGELFF. The CDR3, as DNA: TGTGCCATCTCCGTGGACAGGTGGACCGGGGAGCTGTTTTTT.

This clonotype was found many times. The V gene is TRBV4-3, the J gene TRBJ1-1; D not certain. The CDR3 spans 14 residues. Germline CDR1 is LGHNA and CDR2 is YSLEER. V lost 1 base, J lost 1 base, and 7 bases lay in between. CDR3 sequence: CASSQAQRNTEAFF. The DNA of the CDR3 is TGCGCCAGCAGCCAAGCCCAGAGGAACACTGAAGCTTTCTTT.

This clonotype was counted many times. The gene calls are TRBV10-3 and TRBJ2-7, with 7 bases identical to TRBD1. This CDR3 has 14 residues. CDR1 is ENHRY and CDR2 is SYGVKD in the germline V gene. Germline trimming cut 10 bases from V and 3 bases from J; bases unmatched to any gene: 12. Written as DNA, the CDR3 is TGTGCCACCACCCCCGACAGGGATCTCTACGAGCAGTACTTC. Its protein is CATTPDRDLYEQYF.

The chain recombines TRBV5-1 with TRBJ1-1; tentatively, D is TRBD1 (6 bases). The germline V gene encodes CDR1 SGHRS and CDR2 YFSETQ. V was shortened by 4 bases and J by 4 bases, with 17 bases between the two germline ends. The CDR3 has 15 amino acids. CDR3 sequence: CASSIRGGRSTEAFF. DNA of the CDR3: TGCGCCAGCAGCATCCGAGGGGGGCGCAGCACTGAAGCTTTCTTT.

This clonotype was picked up many times. The chain is built from TRBV19 and TRBJ1-2; D is possibly TRBD1 (6 bases). The germline V gene has CDR1 LNHDA and CDR2 SQIVND (reference sequence). This CDR3 has 14 residues. V was shortened by 3 bases and J by 4 bases, with 12 bases between the two germline ends. CDR3 residues: CASSMEQGIYGYTF. The CDR3 nucleotides are TGTGCCAGTAGTATGGAACAGGGAATCTATGGCTACACCTTC.

This clonotype appeared many times. The chain has TRBV20-1 and TRBJ2-7; 7 bases map to TRBD2. Germline V CDR1 and CDR2: DFQATT, SNEGSKA (reference sequence). After removal of 1 base from V and 5 bases from J, the junction contained 8 bases not matched to a gene. This CDR3 is built from 14 residues. CDR3 DNA sequence: TGCAGTGCTAGAGTGGGCGGGAGCGTGCACGAGCAGTACTTC. Amino acid sequence: CSARVGGSVHEQYF.

Only a few counts were recorded for this clonotype. The chain has TRBV9 and TRBJ1-6; D unresolved. The CDR3 is made up of 15 amino acids. Germline CDR1 and CDR2: SGDLS and YYNGEE. Trimming pared 0 bases from V and 7 bases from J, leaving 11 bases between. CDR3 coding DNA: TGTGCCAGCAGCGTAGAGGAGGGTTGGAATTCACCCCTCCACTTT. Its translation: CASSVEEGWNSPLHF.

This clonotype came up a few times. This chain uses TRBV5-1 with TRBJ2-5; D gene ambiguous. This CDR3 comprises 15 residues. V lost 4 bases and J lost 2, with 15 bases in between. The germline V gene encodes CDR1 SGHRS and CDR2 YFSETQ. CDR3 region: CASSPVAGQQETQYF. CDR3 bases: TGCGCCAGCAGCCCGGTGGCTGGGCAGCAAGAGACCCAGTACTTC. Complete variable domain (other parts from reference TRBV5-1 and TRBJ2-5): KAGVTQTPRYLIKTRGQQVTLSCSPISGHRSVSWYQQTPGQGLQFLFEYFSETQRNKGNFPGRFSGRQFSNSRSEMNVSTLELGDSALYLCASSPVAGQQETQYFGPGTRLLVL.

V and J are TRBV7-9 and TRBJ2-3, with TRBD2 identical over 14 bases. CDR1 SEHNR and CDR2 FQNEAQ come from the germline V gene (reference sequence). V gave up 3 bases and J gave up 4 bases; unmatched junction bases: 3. The CDR3 is 16 residues long. The CDR3 coding sequence is TGTGCCAGCAGCTTCGGACTAGCGGGAGGCGCAGATACGCAGTATTTT. Amino acids: CASSFGLAGGADTQYF. The whole variable domain, remainder taken from reference TRBV7-9 and TRBJ2-3, is DTGVSQNPRHKITKRGQNVTFRCDPISEHNRLYWYRQTLGQGPEFLTYFQNEAQLEKSRLLSDRFSAERPKGSFSTLEIQRTEQGDSAMYLCASSFGLAGGADTQYFGPGTRLTVL.

The gene calls are TRBV5-1 and TRBJ2-7; D is unclear. The CDR3 runs 14 residues. Trimming left V 0 bases short and J 4 bases short, with 11 bases between. The germline gives CDR1 SGHRS, CDR2 YFSETQ. The CDR3 here is CASSLASRQYEQYF. In DNA form, the CDR3 reads TGCGCCAGCAGCTTGGCCAGTCGACAATACGAGCAGTACTTC.

This clonotype was counted at least ten times. V is TRBV3-1 and J is TRBJ2-2, with TRBD1 as a possible D gene (5 bases). Trimming shortened V by 3 bases and J by 0 bases, and 14 bases separated the two germline ends. Per germline, CDR1 LGHDT and CDR2 YNNKEL (reference sequence). The CDR3 contains 17 residues. This chain's CDR3 is CASSHPATGANTGELFF. As DNA, the CDR3 is TGTGCCAGCAGCCACCCGGCAACAGGAGCGAACACCGGGGAGCTGTTTTTT.

At least ten counts were recorded for this clonotype. This CDR3 is CASSPEAGGYEQYF. The CDR3 DNA reads as TGTGCCAGCAGCCCAGAGGCGGGGGGCTACGAGCAGTACTTC. V and J are TRBV7-2 and TRBJ2-7; 8 bases line up with TRBD2. CDR1 is SGHTA, CDR2 FQGNSA, per germline. V lost 5 bases, J lost 3 bases, and 6 bases stayed unmatched. The CDR3 has 14 residues.

The genes are TRBV28 and TRBJ2-2; TRBD2 aligns across 9 bases. Germline lookup yields CDR1 MDHEN and CDR2 SYDVKM. The CDR3 sequence is 16 residues long. V was clipped by 4 bases and J by 6 bases; unmatched bases: 9. The CDR3 sequence: CASSSQGLALAGELFF. The CDR3 region has the DNA TGTGCCAGCAGTTCGCAGGGACTAGCTTTGGCCGGGGAGCTGTTTTTT.

In its sample, this clonotype was seen many times. V usage is TRBV2 and J usage is TRBJ1-4, with no clear D. This CDR3 comprises 14 residues. Trimming stripped 5 bases from V and 12 bases from J, with 19 bases between. Per germline, CDR1 SNHLY and CDR2 FYNNEI. The DNA for the CDR3 is TGTGCCAGCAGTAACCTAGTGGGCAGACGGGAACTGTTTTTT. Its protein is CASSNLVGRRELFF.

This clonotype was counted ten times or more. J is TRBJ1-2 and V is TRBV11-2; the D is unclear. The V end was cut by 1 base, the J end by 0 bases, with 12 bases between. The length of the CDR3 is 16 residues. Looked up from germline, CDR1 is SGHAT and CDR2 is FQNNGV. The CDR3 DNA sequence: TGTGCCAGCAGCTTAGGTCCCTTCAAGGCTAACTATGGCTACACCTTC. As protein: CASSLGPFKANYGYTF.

This clonotype was picked up a small number of times. V and J are TRBV7-2 and TRBJ2-7, with D tentatively TRBD1 (5 bases). Trimming took 1 base from V and 2 from J, leaving 12 bases between them. CDR1 SGHTA and CDR2 FQGNSA come from the germline V gene. This CDR3 has 15 residues. The CDR3 is CASSLVGQGPYEQYF. The CDR3 DNA follows: TGTGCCAGCAGCTTAGTGGGGCAGGGTCCCTACGAGCAGTACTTC.

This clonotype was found a few times. V and J are TRBV5-1 and TRBJ1-2, with D maybe TRBD1 (6 bases). Trimming left V 1 base short and J 7 bases short, with 8 bases between. This CDR3 is built from 12 residues. Germline CDR1 and CDR2: SGHRS and YFSETQ. The CDR3 sequence: CASSLPGVGYTF. The DNA for the CDR3 is TGCGCCAGCAGCTTGCCAGGGGTTGGCTACACCTTC.

The gene calls are TRBV20-1 and TRBJ1-2, with 7 bases lining up with TRBD1. This CDR3 region has 22 residues. V lost 6 bases and J lost 3; bases outside the gene matches: 34. CDR1 and CDR2 from the germline V gene are DFQATT and SNEGSKA (reference sequence). The CDR3 is CSALNRYQIGETGTEADYGYTF. In DNA, the CDR3 is TGCAGTGCGCTCAATCGCTATCAAATAGGGGAGACCGGGACAGAGGCAGACTATGGCTACACCTTC.

The rearrangement links TRBV20-1 to TRBJ2-3; TRBD2 agrees at 16 bases. CDR1 and CDR2 (germline): DFQATT, SNEGSKA (reference sequence). V lost 2 bases to trimming and J lost 6 bases; unmatched junction nucleotides: 8. The CDR3 is 17 residues long. CDR3 protein: CSARSGLAGGDMDTQYF. The CDR3 DNA follows: TGCAGTGCTAGATCGGGACTAGCGGGAGGGGATATGGATACGCAGTATTTT.

This clonotype has more than one count but fewer than ten. The chain employs TRBV11-2 and TRBJ2-1; tentatively, D is TRBD2 (6 bases). The CDR3 consists of 15 residues. Per the germline V gene, CDR1 is SGHAT and CDR2 is FQNNGV. The V and J ends lost 5 bases and 4 bases respectively, with 15 bases between them. CDR3 sequence reads: CASSKAGLLYNEQFF. The CDR3 coding sequence is TGTGCCAGCAGCAAAGCGGGCCTCCTTTACAATGAGCAGTTCTTC.

Ten or more counts support this clonotype. The chain uses TRBV20-1 and TRBJ1-5; tentative D call: TRBD1 (5 bases). The germline CDR1 and CDR2 sequences are DFQATT and SNEGSKA (reference sequence). V lost 2 bases and J 4 bases, leaving 18 bases between the germline ends. This CDR3 is 16 amino acids long. This CDR3 reads CSARRFVGTDNQPQHF. The DNA of the CDR3 is TGCAGTGCTAGAAGGTTCGTTGGGACTGATAATCAGCCCCAGCATTTT.

The V call is TRBV27, the J call TRBJ2-3, with 9 bases lining up with TRBD1. This CDR3 contains 15 residues. J lost 4 bases, V lost 4 bases, and 6 bases had no gene match. Germline loops: CDR1 MNHEY, CDR2 SMNVEV (reference sequence). CDR3 sequence: CASSSPGQGADTQYF. The CDR3 coding sequence is TGTGCCAGCAGTTCCCCGGGACAGGGCGCAGATACGCAGTATTTT.

This clonotype was counted many times. The chain carries TRBV12-3 or TRBV12-4 and TRBJ1-1, with TRBD1 matching 7 bases. The CDR3 consists of 14 residues. V lost 5 bases to trimming and J lost 5 bases; unmatched junction nucleotides: 8. CDR3 loop: CASSLDRVETEAFF. CDR3 bases: TGTGCCAGCAGTCTCGACAGGGTAGAAACTGAAGCTTTCTTT.

At least ten counts were recorded for this clonotype. The rearrangement links TRBV5-6 to TRBJ2-7; 7 bases fit TRBD1. In germline, CDR1 is SGHDT, CDR2 YYEEEE. The CDR3 is 15 amino acids. J gave up 3 bases and V 0 bases, and 6 bases lay outside the gene matches. The CDR3 loop reads CASSLGERDSYEQYF. The CDR3 DNA follows: TGTGCCAGCAGCTTGGGAGAGAGGGACAGCTACGAGCAGTACTTC.

The J gene is TRBJ1-1, the V gene TRBV5-1; 7 bases agree with TRBD1. Per germline, CDR1 SGHRS and CDR2 YFSETQ. The CDR3 has 14 amino acids. V lost 4 bases and J lost 4; bases outside the gene matches: 7. CDR3 amino acids: CASSAGTASTEAFF. The CDR3 coding sequence is TGCGCCAGCAGCGCCGGGACAGCGTCCACTGAAGCTTTCTTT.